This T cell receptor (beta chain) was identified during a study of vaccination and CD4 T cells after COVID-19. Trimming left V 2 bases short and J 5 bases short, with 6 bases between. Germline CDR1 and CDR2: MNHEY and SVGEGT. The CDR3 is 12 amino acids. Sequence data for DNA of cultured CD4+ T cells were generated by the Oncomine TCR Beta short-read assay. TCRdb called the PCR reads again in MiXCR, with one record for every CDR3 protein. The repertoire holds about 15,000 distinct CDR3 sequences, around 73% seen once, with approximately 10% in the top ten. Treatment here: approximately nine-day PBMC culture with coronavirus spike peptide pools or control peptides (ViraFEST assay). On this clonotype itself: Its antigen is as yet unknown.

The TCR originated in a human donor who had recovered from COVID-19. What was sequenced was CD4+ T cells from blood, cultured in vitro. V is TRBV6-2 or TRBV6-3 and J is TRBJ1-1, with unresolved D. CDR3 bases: TGTGCCAGCAGTTACACCATAACTGAAGCTTTCTTT. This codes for CASSYTITEAFF.